The 31 T cell receptor beta chains below were found in one sample sequenced in a study of blood T cell repertoires in COVID-19 (TCRdb year 2020). The protocol used for the library was the immunoSEQ multiplex PCR assay. The immuneACCESS repertoire file appears here via TCRdb, limited to in-frame rearrangements. These files lack a portion of the clones; in checked studies, under half of the deficit traces to unresolved V genes, and the cause of the others is not known. This sample comprises 150,000 to 200,000 clones, around 82% of them detected only once. The ten largest make up roughly a fifth of the sample. Sequences were obtained from peripheral blood. Source of these receptors: a woman aged 70-85 years who had recovered from COVID-19.

The DNA for the CDR3 is TGTGCCAGCAGTTTAGGGGCCGGGCGGGGAAGCAATCAGCCCCAGCATTTT. This encodes CASSLGAGRGSNQPQHF. The V and J genes are TRBV27 and TRBJ1-5; tentatively, D is TRBD1 (5 bases). Trimming took 2 bases from V and 1 from J, leaving 15 bases between them. Germline lookup yields CDR1 MNHEY and CDR2 SMNVEV (reference sequence). This CDR3 contains 17 residues.

The J gene is TRBJ2-3, the V gene TRBV6-4, with TRBD2 matching over 10 bases. The germline V gene encodes CDR1 MRHNA and CDR2 SNTAGT. The ends lost 4 bases at V and 4 bases at J; junction bases unmatched: 5. This CDR3 is 15 amino acids long. The CDR3: CASSASGTSADTQYF. The CDR3 nucleotides read TGTGCCAGCAGTGCCTCGGGGACTAGCGCAGATACGCAGTATTTT.

The rearrangement uses TRBV5-6 and TRBJ2-5, with unresolved D. This CDR3 has 12 residues. The V and J ends lost 0 bases and 9 bases respectively, with 9 bases between them. Germline assignment: CDR1 SGHDT and CDR2 YYEEEE. The chain's CDR3 is CASSLGRRPQYF. CDR3 coding DNA: TGTGCCAGCAGCTTGGGTCGGAGACCCCAGTACTTC. The full variable domain, completed using reference TRBV5-6 and TRBJ2-5, is DAGVTQSPTHLIKTRGQQVTLRCSPKSGHDTVSWYQQALGQGPQFIFQYYEEEERQRGNFPDRFSGHQFPNYSSELNVNALLLGDSALYLCASSLGRRPQYFGPGTRLLVL.

This chain links TRBV29-1 with TRBJ2-7; TRBD1 matches at 8 bases. The CDR3 consists of 14 residues. J gave up 5 bases and V 7 bases, and 13 bases lay outside the gene matches. Germline-derived CDR1 and CDR2 are SQVTM and ANQGSEA. The CDR3 nucleotides are TGCAGCGGGGCTGGGCCAGGGGGCTTCCACGAGCAGTACTTC. As protein: CSGAGPGGFHEQYF.

V gene TRBV6-1 combines with J gene TRBJ2-3; 7 positions match TRBD2. Germline assignment: CDR1 MNHNS and CDR2 SASEGT. Trimming took 0 bases from V and 5 from J; bases not matched to a gene: 14. The CDR3 contains 18 residues. The CDR3 sequence is CASSEAGLSSGTGDTQYF. The DNA for the CDR3 is TGTGCCAGCAGTGAAGCGGGCCTGTCAAGCGGGACTGGAGATACGCAGTATTTT.

The sample holds one count of this clone. The V call is TRBV18, the J call TRBJ1-2, with 7 bases aligning to TRBD1. CDR1 and CDR2 (germline): KGHSH, LQKENI. V lost 5 bases, J lost 2 bases, and 5 bases stayed unmatched. CDR3 length equals 14 residues. CDR3: CASSTQTGNYGYTF. CDR3 DNA sequence: TGTGCCAGCTCAACCCAGACAGGGAACTATGGCTACACCTTC.

This chain links TRBV14 with TRBJ2-2; D unclear. The CDR3 contains 13 residues. V was trimmed by 3 bases and J by 7 bases, leaving 9 bases between them. The germline V gene has CDR1 SGHDN and CDR2 FVKESK. CDR3 region: CASSHRSGGELFF. The CDR3 nucleotides read TGTGCCAGCAGCCACCGATCCGGCGGGGAGCTGTTTTTT.

This clone was seen only a few times. The J gene is TRBJ2-3, the V gene TRBV7-9; 10 bases match TRBD1. Germline V gene sequence: CDR1 SEHNR, CDR2 FQNEAQ (reference sequence). This CDR3 region has 16 residues. With V trimmed by 4 bases and J by 4 bases, 8 bases remained unmatched. CDR3 in amino acids: CASSYRQGAGSDTQYF. For the CDR3, the DNA is TGTGCCAGCAGCTACCGACAGGGGGCTGGTTCAGATACGCAGTATTTT.

The J gene is TRBJ1-5, the V gene TRBV18; D is unresolved. The CDR3 is made up of 14 amino acids. Trimming removed 2 bases from V and 3 bases from J, with 8 bases in between. CDR1 is KGHSH and CDR2 is LQKENI in the germline V gene. The CDR3 here is CASSPRSTNQPQHF. The CDR3 DNA reads as TGTGCCAGCTCACCAAGGAGCACCAATCAGCCCCAGCATTTT.

V is TRBV30 and J is TRBJ2-5; 7 bases are a match to TRBD2. V was pared by 2 bases and J by 2 bases, with 14 bases of the junction left unmatched. The length of the CDR3 is 17 residues. Per germline, CDR1 GTSNPN and CDR2 SVGIG (reference sequence). The CDR3, as DNA: TGTGCCTGGAGTAACGGTCGCGCTAGCGGAGTACAAGAGACCCAGTACTTC. It yields the protein CAWSNGRASGVQETQYF. Together with reference TRBV30 and TRBJ2-5, the CDR3 gives the full variable domain: SQTIHQWPATLVQPVGSPLSLECTVEGTSNPNLYWYRQAAGRGLQLLFYSVGIGQISSEVPQNLSASRPQDRQFILSSKKLLLSDSGFYLCAWSNGRASGVQETQYFGPGTRLLVL.

The chain links TRBV6-5 to TRBJ1-1; no firm D call. V lost 6 bases to trimming and J lost 2 bases, with 16 bases between them. CDR3 length equals 15 residues. Germline values: CDR1 MNHEY, CDR2 SVGAGI. Here the CDR3 DNA reads TGTGCCAGCAGACCCCGTCGGCAGACTAACACTGAAGCTTTCTTT. It yields the protein CASRPRRQTNTEAFF.

The CDR3 DNA follows: TGTGCCAGCAGCCGAAAACCGGGACAGGCGGTCGGGACCCAGTACTTC. It specifies CASSRKPGQAVGTQYF. The gene calls are TRBV7-8 and TRBJ2-5, with 8 bases that match TRBD1. CDR3 length: 16 amino acids. The V segment lost 5 bases and the J segment 7 bases; nucleotides outside the gene matches: 15. The germline V gene encodes CDR1 SGHVS and CDR2 FQNEAQ.

The chain combines TRBV13 with TRBJ1-1, with 7 bases that match TRBD1. Germline V lookup: CDR1 PRHDT, CDR2 FYEKMQ (reference sequence). The CDR3 totals 14 residues. Trimming cost V 2 bases and J 4 bases; bases outside gene matches: 4. CDR3 residues: CASSLRPGGTEAFF. The DNA of the CDR3 is TGTGCCAGCAGCTTACGGCCAGGGGGCACTGAAGCTTTCTTT.

The chain couples TRBV14 to TRBJ1-1; D gene ambiguous. CDR3 size: 15 residues. The V gene's germline CDR1 is SGHDN and CDR2 FVKESK. V was clipped by 4 bases and J by 5 bases, with 17 bases between them. CDR3 in DNA: TGTGCCAGCAGCCCCTTGGGAGGGTTCGGTACTGAAGCTTTCTTT. Protein product: CASSPLGGFGTEAFF.

The chain joins TRBV18 to TRBJ1-1, with 11 bases matching TRBD1. The V segment lost 2 bases and the J segment 1 base; nucleotides outside the gene matches: 0. CDR3 length: 15 amino acids. Germline CDR1 KGHSH, CDR2 LQKENI. CDR3 sequence reads: CASSPGTGGNTEAFF. CDR3 bases: TGTGCCAGCTCACCAGGGACAGGGGGGAACACTGAAGCTTTCTTT.

About this clone: Other DNA sequences in the sample encode the same CDR3. The chain employs TRBV5-1 and TRBJ2-5, with a weak D call TRBD2 (7 bases). Looked up from germline, CDR1 is SGHRS and CDR2 is YFSETQ. Trimming cost V 4 bases and J 5 bases, with 15 bases left between them. The CDR3 is made up of 14 amino acids. The CDR3, as DNA: TGCGCCAGCAGCCCCGGGGGGCCGGGGGAGACCCAGTACTTC. This sequence encodes CASSPGGPGETQYF. Combining the CDR3 with reference TRBV5-1 and TRBJ2-5 gives the whole variable domain KAGVTQTPRYLIKTRGQQVTLSCSPISGHRSVSWYQQTPGQGLQFLFEYFSETQRNKGNFPGRFSGRQFSNSRSEMNVSTLELGDSALYLCASSPGGPGETQYFGPGTRLLVL.

The rearrangement links TRBV7-3 to TRBJ2-3; 8 bases fit TRBD2. The junction had 12 bases not matched to a gene; V was cut back by 5 bases and J by 5 bases. The CDR3 is 16 amino acids. Looked up from germline, CDR1 is SGHTA and CDR2 is FQGTGA. DNA for the CDR3: TGTGCCAGCAGCCCGCGGGCTAGCGGGCGGGGAGATACGCAGTATTTT. This sequence encodes CASSPRASGRGDTQYF.

There are a few counts of this clone. The V call is TRBV6-5, the J call TRBJ2-5, with D possibly matching TRBD2 (6 bases). Germline assignment: CDR1 MNHEY and CDR2 SVGAGI. V gave up 0 bases and J gave up 3 bases, with 8 bases separating them. The CDR3 is made up of 14 amino acids. The CDR3 DNA sequence: TGTGCCAGCAGTTACTCGGGGGGAAAAGAGACCCAGTACTTC. It specifies CASSYSGGKETQYF.

The V call is TRBV7-2, the J call TRBJ2-1, with TRBD1 matching over 7 bases. The CDR3 length is 17 residues. Trimming removed 0 bases from V and 2 bases from J; junction bases left unmatched: 7. Germline assignment: CDR1 SGHTA and CDR2 FQGNSA. CDR3 in amino acids: CASSLAPGGRTYNEQFF. CDR3 coding DNA: TGTGCCAGCAGCTTAGCCCCAGGGGGACGGACCTACAATGAGCAGTTCTTC.

The chain is built from TRBV11-3 and TRBJ2-7; D is perhaps TRBD1 (6 bases). Trimming shortened V by 4 bases and J by 3 bases, and 10 bases separated the two germline ends. The germline V gene has CDR1 SGHNT and CDR2 YENEEA. The CDR3 spans 13 residues. CDR3 protein: CASSWGRGYEQYF. CDR3 nucleotides: TGTGCCAGCAGCTGGGGCAGGGGCTACGAGCAGTACTTC.

The J gene is TRBJ2-1, the V gene TRBV10-3; a weak D match, TRBD2 (7 bases). V lost 7 bases to trimming and J lost 9 bases, with 10 bases between them. This CDR3 is 11 amino acids long. Germline assignment: CDR1 ENHRY and CDR2 SYGVKD. CDR3 in amino acids: CAIMGGAEQFF. In DNA form, the CDR3 reads TGTGCCATCATGGGGGGGGCTGAGCAGTTCTTC.

The chain recombines TRBV7-3 with TRBJ1-1, with unresolved D. The germline gives CDR1 SGHTA, CDR2 FQGTGA. V lost 5 bases and J lost 3, with 13 bases in between. The CDR3 extends over 14 amino acids. CDR3 in amino acids: CASSPTREHTEAFF. As DNA, the CDR3 is TGTGCCAGCAGCCCGACACGTGAACACACTGAAGCTTTCTTT.

The chain employs TRBV10-3 and TRBJ1-1; D not resolved. CDR3 length equals 16 residues. Germline lookup yields CDR1 ENHRY and CDR2 SYGVKD. Deletions cut 0 bases from V and 3 bases from J, with 14 bases between. The CDR3 sequence is CAISESGGFGDTEAFF. In nucleotides, the CDR3 is TGTGCCATCAGTGAGTCAGGAGGGTTTGGGGACACTGAAGCTTTCTTT.

The rearrangement uses TRBV4-3 and TRBJ2-3, with no clear D. V was shortened by 4 bases and J by 0 bases, with 5 bases between the two germline ends. Germline V gene lookup returns CDR1 LGHNA and CDR2 YSLEER. The CDR3 has 13 amino acids. In DNA, the CDR3 is TGCGCCAGCAGCCCGCAGAGCACAGATACGCAGTATTTT. Protein sequence: CASSPQSTDTQYF.

The rearrangement joins TRBV7-3 to TRBJ1-4; D is ambiguous. CDR1 SGHTA and CDR2 FQGTGA come from the germline V gene. The CDR3 is 15 amino acids. Deletions cut 2 bases from V and 2 bases from J, with 9 bases between. For the CDR3, the DNA is TGTGCCAGCAGCTTATATTCGAGGACTAATGAAAAACTGTTTTTT. It encodes CASSLYSRTNEKLFF.

The chain is built from TRBV7-2 and TRBJ1-2, with D hard to call. The CDR3 contains 14 residues. Germline lookup yields CDR1 SGHTA and CDR2 FQGNSA. V lost 5 bases, J lost 5 bases, and 15 bases lay in between. The CDR3 nucleotides are TGTGCCAGCAGCCAAGCGGATGACACATATGGCTACACCTTC. Translation: CASSQADDTYGYTF.

This clone was observed a few times. J is TRBJ1-4 and V is TRBV5-1, with D maybe TRBD1 (5 bases). Trimming pared 3 bases from V and 4 bases from J, leaving 7 bases between. CDR1 SGHRS and CDR2 YFSETQ come from the germline V gene. This CDR3 region has 13 residues. Written as DNA, the CDR3 is TGCGCCAGCAGCTGGGGCCGTAATGAAAAACTGTTTTTT. It translates to CASSWGRNEKLFF.

The chain has TRBV3-1 (or the pseudogene TRBV3-2) and TRBJ2-2; TRBD2 matches 10 bases. J lost 4 bases, V lost 7 bases, and 15 bases had no gene match. The germline gives CDR1 LGHDT, CDR2 YNNKEL (reference sequence). There are 18 residues in the CDR3. DNA of the CDR3: TGTGCCAGCACCCCCCGGATAGCGGGAGGTCGGGGCACCGGGGAGCTGTTTTTT. Its protein is CASTPRIAGGRGTGELFF.

This chain uses TRBV7-2 with TRBJ2-5, with TRBD2 matching over 8 bases. This CDR3 comprises 14 residues. Germline V gene data show CDR1 as SGHTA and CDR2 as FQGNSA. With 5 bases clipped from V and 5 bases from J, the junction kept 7 bases outside the gene matches. This CDR3 reads CASSLGLAGETQYF. CDR3 DNA sequence: TGTGCCAGCAGCCTCGGACTAGCTGGGGAGACCCAGTACTTC. The complete variable domain, with remaining parts taken from reference TRBV7-2 and TRBJ2-5, reads GAGVSQSPSNKVTEKGKDVELRCDPISGHTALYWYRQSLGQGLEFLIYFQGNSAPDKSGLPSDRFSAERTGGSVSTLTIQRTQQEDSAVYLCASSLGLAGETQYFGPGTRLLVL.

This clone turned up a few times. J is TRBJ2-2 and V is TRBV5-1, with TRBD1 matching over 11 bases. Germline lookup yields CDR1 SGHRS and CDR2 YFSETQ. The CDR3 extends over 15 amino acids. V was pared by 3 bases and J by 5 bases, with 3 bases of the junction left unmatched. The CDR3 coding sequence is TGCGCCAGCAGCTCCGGACAGGGGGCGACCGGGGAGCTGTTTTTT. Residues: CASSSGQGATGELFF.

This clone was recorded a few times. The genes are TRBV10-2 and TRBJ2-5; 8 nucleotides agree with TRBD1. The CDR3 length is 14 residues. V was pared by 7 bases and J by 3 bases, with 7 bases of the junction left unmatched. Germline lookup yields CDR1 WSHSY and CDR2 SAAADI. The CDR3 DNA reads as TGCGCCAGCACCCAAAGGGACAGGAAAGAGACCCAGTACTTC. Translation: CASTQRDRKETQYF.